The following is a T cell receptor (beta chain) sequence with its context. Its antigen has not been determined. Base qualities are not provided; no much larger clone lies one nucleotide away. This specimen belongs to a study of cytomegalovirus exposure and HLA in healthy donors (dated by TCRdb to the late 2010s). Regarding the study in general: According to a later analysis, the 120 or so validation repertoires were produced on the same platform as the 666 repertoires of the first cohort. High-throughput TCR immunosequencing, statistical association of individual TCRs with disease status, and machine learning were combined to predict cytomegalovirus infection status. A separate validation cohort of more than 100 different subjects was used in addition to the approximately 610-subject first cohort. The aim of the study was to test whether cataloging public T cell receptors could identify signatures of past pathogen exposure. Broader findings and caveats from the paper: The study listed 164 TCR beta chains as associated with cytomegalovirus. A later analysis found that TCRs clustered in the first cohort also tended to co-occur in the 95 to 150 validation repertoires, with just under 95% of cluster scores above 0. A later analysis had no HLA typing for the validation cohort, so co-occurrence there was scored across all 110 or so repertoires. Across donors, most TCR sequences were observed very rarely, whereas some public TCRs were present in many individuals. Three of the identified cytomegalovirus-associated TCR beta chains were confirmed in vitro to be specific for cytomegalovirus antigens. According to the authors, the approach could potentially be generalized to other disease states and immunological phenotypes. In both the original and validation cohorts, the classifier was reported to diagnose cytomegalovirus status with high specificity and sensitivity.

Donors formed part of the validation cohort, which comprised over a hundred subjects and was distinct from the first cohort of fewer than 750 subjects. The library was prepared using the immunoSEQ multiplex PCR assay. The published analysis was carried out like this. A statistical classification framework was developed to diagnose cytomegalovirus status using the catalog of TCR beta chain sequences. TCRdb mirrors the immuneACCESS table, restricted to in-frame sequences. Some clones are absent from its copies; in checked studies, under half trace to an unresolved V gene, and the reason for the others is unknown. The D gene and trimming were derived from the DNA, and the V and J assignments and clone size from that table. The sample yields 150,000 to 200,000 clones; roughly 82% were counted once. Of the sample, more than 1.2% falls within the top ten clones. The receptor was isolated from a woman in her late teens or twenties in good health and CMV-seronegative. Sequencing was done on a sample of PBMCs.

The CDR3 protein: CASSGTPGQGIGTGANVLTF. At the DNA level, the sequence is TGTGCCAGCAGTGGAACCCCGGGACAGGGAATCGGGACTGGGGCCAACGTCCTGACTTTC. Rearrangement joined TRBV2 to TRBJ2-6; TRBD1 matches 9 bases in the middle. Taken from the germline V gene, the CDR1 and CDR2 loops are SNHLY and FYNNEI. The germline V end is reduced by 4 bases and the J end by 2 bases; junction bases left unmatched: 15. The CDR3 runs 20 amino acids, cysteine and phenylalanine included. CDR3 DNA only is kept here, 60 bases in frame from base 1.